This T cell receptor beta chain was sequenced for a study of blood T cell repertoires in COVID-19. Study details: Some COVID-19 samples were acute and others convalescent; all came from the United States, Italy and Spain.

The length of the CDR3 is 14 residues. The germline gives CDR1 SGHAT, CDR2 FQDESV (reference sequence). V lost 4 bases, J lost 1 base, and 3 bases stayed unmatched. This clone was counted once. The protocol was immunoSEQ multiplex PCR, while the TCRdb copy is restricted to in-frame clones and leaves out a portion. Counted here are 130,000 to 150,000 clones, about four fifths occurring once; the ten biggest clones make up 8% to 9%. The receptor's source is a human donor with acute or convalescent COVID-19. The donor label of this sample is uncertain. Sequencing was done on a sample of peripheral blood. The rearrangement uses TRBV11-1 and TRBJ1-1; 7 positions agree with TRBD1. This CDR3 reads CASSSGQENTEAFF. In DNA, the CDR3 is TGTGCCAGCAGCTCCGGACAGGAGAACACTGAAGCTTTCTTT.